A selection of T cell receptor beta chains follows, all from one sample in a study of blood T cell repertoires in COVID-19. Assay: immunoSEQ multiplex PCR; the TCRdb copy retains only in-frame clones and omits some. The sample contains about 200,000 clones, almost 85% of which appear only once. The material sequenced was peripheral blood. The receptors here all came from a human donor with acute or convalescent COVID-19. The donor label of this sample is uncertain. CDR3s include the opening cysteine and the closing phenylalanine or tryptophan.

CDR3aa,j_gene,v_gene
CASSIPGTGRPQHF,TRBJ1-5,TRBV19
CASSERTVGEKLFF,TRBJ1-4,TRBV2
CATTRDRAPDTQYF,TRBJ2-3,TRBV6-5
CASSSTSSGNTIYF,TRBJ1-3,TRBV18
CASSQGQTGGESYGYTF,TRBJ1-2,TRBV3-1/TRBV3-2
CASSPGESFMNTEAFF,TRBJ1-1,TRBV18
CASSPPKGTGSGTGELFF,TRBJ2-2,TRBV18
CASSSSQGLHGYTF,TRBJ1-2,TRBV6-5
CASSLDPRGNYGYTF,TRBJ1-2,TRBV7-2
CASSIRGRASSYNEQFF,TRBJ2-1,TRBV19
CASTGTSLDNEQFF,TRBJ2-1,TRBV19
CAWAGGVGEQYF,TRBJ2-7,TRBV30
CASSSSLSYGYTF,TRBJ1-2,TRBV7-2
CASGDRGTYGYTF,TRBJ1-2,TRBV6-5
CASSRAGTGATYEQYF,TRBJ2-7,TRBV19
CASSSGQAYGYTF,TRBJ1-2,TRBV5-1
CASSLAVLSYEQYF,TRBJ2-7,TRBV5-5
CAISESDRGLFEQYF,TRBJ2-7,TRBV10-3
CASSARGRRAGGYTF,TRBJ1-2,TRBV25-1
CASSYRTGSGYTF,TRBJ1-2,TRBV6-5
CASSVAGGRYEQYF,TRBJ2-7,TRBV9
CASSRGGAGNQPQHF,TRBJ1-5,TRBV7-9
CASSWEGGSPLHF,TRBJ1-6,TRBV5-1
CASSPGTAYGTQYF,TRBJ2-5,TRBV14